This T cell receptor beta chain was sequenced for a study of blood T cell repertoires in COVID-19. Study information: Acute-phase and convalescent COVID-19 samples originated in the United States, Italy and Spain. PBMCs, B-cell-depleted T cells, or T cells provided the cDNA or gDNA that made up the material.

Study processing details: Scientists estimated how many nucleated cells there were by amplifying reference gene primers. Sequencing used immunoSEQ multiplex PCR; TCRdb keeps in-frame clones, though not all of them. V, J and clone size were drawn from that table, and D and trimming were deduced from the DNA. The data show 250,000 or so clones, approximately 83% seen once. Ten or more counts support this clone. Trimming removed 6 bases from V and 2 bases from J; junction bases left unmatched: 8. The CDR3 is 15 residues long. CDR1 and CDR2 (germline): SGHAT, FQNNGV. The material sequenced was peripheral blood. The chain has TRBV11-2 and TRBJ2-7; 9 positions agree with TRBD1. The sequence was obtained from a human donor in a cohort sampled during active COVID-19. In DNA, the CDR3 is TGTGCCAGCAGGAGCCAGGGACAGGGCACCTACGAGCAGTACTTC. This gives the protein CASRSQGQGTYEQYF.